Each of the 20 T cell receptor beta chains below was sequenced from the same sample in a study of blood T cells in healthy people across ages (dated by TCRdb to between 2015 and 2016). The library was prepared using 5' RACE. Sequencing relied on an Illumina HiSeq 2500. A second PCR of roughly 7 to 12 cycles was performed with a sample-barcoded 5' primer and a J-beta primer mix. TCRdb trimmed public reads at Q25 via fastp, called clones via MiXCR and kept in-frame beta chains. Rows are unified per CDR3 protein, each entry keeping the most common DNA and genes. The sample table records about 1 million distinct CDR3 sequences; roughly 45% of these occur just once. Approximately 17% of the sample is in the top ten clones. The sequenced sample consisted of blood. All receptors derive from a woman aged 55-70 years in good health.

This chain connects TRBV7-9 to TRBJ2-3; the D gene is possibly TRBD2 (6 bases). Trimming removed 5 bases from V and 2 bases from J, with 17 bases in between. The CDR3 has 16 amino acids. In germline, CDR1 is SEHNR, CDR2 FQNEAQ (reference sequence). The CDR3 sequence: CASSQRAGMITDTQYF. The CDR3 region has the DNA TGTGCCAGCAGCCAAAGAGCGGGTATGATCACAGATACGCAGTATTTT.

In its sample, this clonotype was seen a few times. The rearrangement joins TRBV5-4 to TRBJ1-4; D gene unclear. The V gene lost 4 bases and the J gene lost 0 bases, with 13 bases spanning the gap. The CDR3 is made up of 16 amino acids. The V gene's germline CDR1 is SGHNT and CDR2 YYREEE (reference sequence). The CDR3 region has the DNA TGTGCCAGCAGCCGATGGGAAGACGCAACTAATGAAAAACTGTTTTTT. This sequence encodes CASSRWEDATNEKLFF. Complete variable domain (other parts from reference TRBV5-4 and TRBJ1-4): ETGVTQSPTHLIKTRGQQVTLRCSSQSGHNTVSWYQQALGQGPQFIFQYYREEENGRGNFPPRFSGLQFPNYSSELNVNALELDDSALYLCASSRWEDATNEKLFFGSGTQLSVL.

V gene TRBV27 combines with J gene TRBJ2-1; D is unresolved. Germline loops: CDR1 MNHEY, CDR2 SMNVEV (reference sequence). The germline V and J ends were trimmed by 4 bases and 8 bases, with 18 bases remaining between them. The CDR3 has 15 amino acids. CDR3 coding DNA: TGTGCCAGCAGTTCTACACCCGGGCAGTTGGATGAGCAGTTCTTC. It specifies CASSSTPGQLDEQFF.

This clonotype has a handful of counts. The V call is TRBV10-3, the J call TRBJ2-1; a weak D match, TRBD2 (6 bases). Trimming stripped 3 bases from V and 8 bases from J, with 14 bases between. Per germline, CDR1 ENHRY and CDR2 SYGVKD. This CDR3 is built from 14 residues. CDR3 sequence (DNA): TGTGCCATCAGTGAAGGCTGGGACTCCGATGAGCAGTTCTTC. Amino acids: CAISEGWDSDEQFF.

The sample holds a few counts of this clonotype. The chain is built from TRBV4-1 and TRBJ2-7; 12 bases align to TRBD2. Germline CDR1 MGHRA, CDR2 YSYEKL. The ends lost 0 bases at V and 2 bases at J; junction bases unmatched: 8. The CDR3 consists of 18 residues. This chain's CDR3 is CASSQDPPLAGGPYEQYF. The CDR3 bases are TGCGCCAGCAGCCAAGATCCCCCTCTAGCGGGAGGGCCCTACGAGCAGTACTTC.

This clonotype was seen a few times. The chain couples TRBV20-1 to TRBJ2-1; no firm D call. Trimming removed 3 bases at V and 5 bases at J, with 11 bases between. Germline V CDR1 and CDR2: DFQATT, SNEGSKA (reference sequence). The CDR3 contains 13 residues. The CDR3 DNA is TGCAGTGCTAGGTCAGGATGGGACAATGAGCAGTTCTTC. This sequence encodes CSARSGWDNEQFF.

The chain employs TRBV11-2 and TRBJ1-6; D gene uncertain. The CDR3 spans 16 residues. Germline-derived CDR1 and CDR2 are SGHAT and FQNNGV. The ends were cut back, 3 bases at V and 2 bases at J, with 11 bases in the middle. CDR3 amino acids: CASSFYTNPYNSPLHF. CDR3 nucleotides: TGTGCCAGCAGCTTCTACACAAATCCCTATAATTCACCCCTCCACTTT.

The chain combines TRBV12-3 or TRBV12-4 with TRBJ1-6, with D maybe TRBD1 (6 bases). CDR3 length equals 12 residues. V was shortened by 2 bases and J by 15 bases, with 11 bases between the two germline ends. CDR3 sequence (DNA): TGTGCCAGCAGTTTATCAGGGGTCCTCCTCCACTTT. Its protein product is CASSLSGVLLHF.

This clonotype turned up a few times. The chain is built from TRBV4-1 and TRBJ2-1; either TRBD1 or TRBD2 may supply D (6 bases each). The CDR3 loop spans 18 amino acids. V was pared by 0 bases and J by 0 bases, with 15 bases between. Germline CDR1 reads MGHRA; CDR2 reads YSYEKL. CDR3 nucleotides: TGCGCCAGCAGCCAAGAGGGGTGGGGGGCAAGCTCCTACAATGAGCAGTTCTTC. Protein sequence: CASSQEGWGASSYNEQFF.

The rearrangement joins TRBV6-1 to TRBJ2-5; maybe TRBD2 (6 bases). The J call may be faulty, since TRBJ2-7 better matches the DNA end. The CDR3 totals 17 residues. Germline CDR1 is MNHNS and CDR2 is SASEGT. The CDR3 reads CASSEGGAGTQPYEQYF. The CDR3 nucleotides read TGTGCCAGCAGTGAGGGCGGGGCGGGGACCCAACCCTACGAGCAGTACTTC.

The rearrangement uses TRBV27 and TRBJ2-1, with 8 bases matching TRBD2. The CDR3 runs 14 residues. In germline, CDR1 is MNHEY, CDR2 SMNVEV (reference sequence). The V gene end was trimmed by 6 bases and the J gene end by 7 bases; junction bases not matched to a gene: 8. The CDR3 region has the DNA TGTGCCAGCAGGACAGCGGGAGAGTGGAATGAGCAGTTCTTC. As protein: CASRTAGEWNEQFF.

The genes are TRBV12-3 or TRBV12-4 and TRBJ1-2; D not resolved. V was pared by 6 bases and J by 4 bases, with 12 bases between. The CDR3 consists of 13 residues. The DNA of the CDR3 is TGTGCCAGCAGCAACGCGGGGTCCTATGGCTACACCTTC. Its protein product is CASSNAGSYGYTF.

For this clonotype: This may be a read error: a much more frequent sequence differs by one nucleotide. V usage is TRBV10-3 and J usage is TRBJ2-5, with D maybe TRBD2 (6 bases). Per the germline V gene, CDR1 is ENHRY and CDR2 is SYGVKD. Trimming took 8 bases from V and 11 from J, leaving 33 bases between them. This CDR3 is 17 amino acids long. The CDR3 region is CAIGGLRTRRRDNEQYF. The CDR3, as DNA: TGTGCCATCGGGGGACTTAGGACCCGACGTCGCGACAATGAGCAGTACTTC.

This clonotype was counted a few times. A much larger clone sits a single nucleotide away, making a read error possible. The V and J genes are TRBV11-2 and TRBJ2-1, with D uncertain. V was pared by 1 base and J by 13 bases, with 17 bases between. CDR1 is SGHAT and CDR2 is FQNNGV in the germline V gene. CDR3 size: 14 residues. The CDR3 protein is CASSLGITAETQFF. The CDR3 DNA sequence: TGTGCCAGCAGCTTAGGAATTACAGCAGAGACCCAGTTCTTC.

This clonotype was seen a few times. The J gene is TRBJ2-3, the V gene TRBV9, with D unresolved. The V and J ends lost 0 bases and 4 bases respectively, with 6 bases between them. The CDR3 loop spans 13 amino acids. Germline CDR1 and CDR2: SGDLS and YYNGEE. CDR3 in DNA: TGTGCCAGCAGCGTAGTGTTTTCAGATACGCAGTATTTT. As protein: CASSVVFSDTQYF.

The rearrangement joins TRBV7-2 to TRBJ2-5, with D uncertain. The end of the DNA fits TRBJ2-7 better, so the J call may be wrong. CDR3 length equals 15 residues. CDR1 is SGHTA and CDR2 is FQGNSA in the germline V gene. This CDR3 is CASSLIGGTTYEQYF. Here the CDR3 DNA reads TGTGCCAGCAGCTTAATCGGCGGAACCACCTACGAGCAGTACTTC.

CDR3 sequence: CASSYSGTGGREDTQYF. The CDR3 coding sequence is TGTGCCAGCAGTTACTCGGGGACAGGGGGGCGAGAAGATACGCAGTATTTT. The V call is TRBV6-2 or TRBV6-3, the J call TRBJ2-3; 11 bases match TRBD1. CDR1 MNHEY and CDR2 SVGEGT come from the germline V gene. This CDR3 is built from 17 residues. After removal of 0 bases from V and 5 bases from J, the junction contained 7 bases not matched to a gene.

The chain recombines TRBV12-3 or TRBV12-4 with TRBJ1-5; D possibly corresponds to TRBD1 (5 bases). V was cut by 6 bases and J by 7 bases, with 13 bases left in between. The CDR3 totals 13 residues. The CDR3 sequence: CASRGTVGQPQHF. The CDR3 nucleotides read TGTGCCAGCAGGGGGACTGTCGGGCAGCCCCAGCATTTT.

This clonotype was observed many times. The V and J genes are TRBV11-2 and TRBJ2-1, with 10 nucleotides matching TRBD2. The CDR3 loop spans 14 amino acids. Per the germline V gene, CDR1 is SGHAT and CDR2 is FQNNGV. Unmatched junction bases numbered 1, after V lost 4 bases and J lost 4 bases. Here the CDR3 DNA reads TGTGCCAGCAGCTCGACTAGCGGGTACAATGAGCAGTTCTTC. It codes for CASSSTSGYNEQFF.

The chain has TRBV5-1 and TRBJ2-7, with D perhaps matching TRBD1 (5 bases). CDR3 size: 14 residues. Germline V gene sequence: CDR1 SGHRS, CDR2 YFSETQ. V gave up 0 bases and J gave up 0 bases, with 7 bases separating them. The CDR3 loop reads CASSLETGSYEQYF. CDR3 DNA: TGCGCCAGCAGCTTGGAAACAGGCTCCTACGAGCAGTACTTC.